The 2 T cell receptor beta chains presented below share a single source sample, sequenced in a study of T cells expressing NK-cell markers. TCRdb reprocessed the 5' RACE reads, with one entry per CDR3 protein and no DNA. This sample's clone table lists more than 120,000 distinct CDR3 sequences. Sequencing used blood T cells: a sorted CD56 or NKG2C T cell subset, CD4+ or CD8+ T cells, or bulk PBMC T cells (not recorded which). These TCRs come from a man aged 18 to 30 in good health.

The chain recombines TRBV2 with TRBJ1-5; TCRdb names TRBD1, which stays unverified in the absence of DNA. The CDR3 totals 15 residues. Germline loops: CDR1 SNHLY, CDR2 FYNNEI. The CDR3 protein is CASSDLGHLNQPQHF.

The V and J genes are TRBV10-2 and TRBJ2-1; the D gene TCRdb calls, TRBD1, cannot be checked with no DNA. The CDR3 runs 14 residues. Germline V lookup: CDR1 WSHSY, CDR2 SAAADI. The CDR3 reads CATTGQGGYNEQFF.